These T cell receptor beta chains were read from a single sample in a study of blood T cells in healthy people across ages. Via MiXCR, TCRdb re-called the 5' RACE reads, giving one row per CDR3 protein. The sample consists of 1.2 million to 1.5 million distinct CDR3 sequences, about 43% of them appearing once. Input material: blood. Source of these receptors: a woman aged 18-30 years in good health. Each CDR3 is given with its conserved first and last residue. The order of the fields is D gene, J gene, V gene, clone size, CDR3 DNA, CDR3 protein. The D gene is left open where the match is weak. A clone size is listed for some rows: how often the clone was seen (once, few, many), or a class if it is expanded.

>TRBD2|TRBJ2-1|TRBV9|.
TGTGCCAGCAGCGTAAGCGTAGCGGGAGCCAGCTACAATGAGCAGTTCTTC
CASSVSVAGASYNEQFF
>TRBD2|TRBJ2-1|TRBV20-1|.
TGCAGTGCTGACTTAGCGGGACCCTACAATGAGCAGTTCTTC
CSADLAGPYNEQFF
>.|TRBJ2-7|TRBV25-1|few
TGTGCCAGCAGTGAATGGGGGGAGCGGAGCAGCTCCTACGAGCAGTACTTC
CASSEWGERSSSYEQYF
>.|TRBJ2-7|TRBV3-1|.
TGTGCCAGCAGCCTGGAATCGGGCGGGTTTTACGAGCAGTACTTC
CASSLESGGFYEQYF
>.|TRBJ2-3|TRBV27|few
TGTGCCAGCAGTTGGGGGGACAGCGACACAGATACGCAGTATTTT
CASSWGDSDTDTQYF
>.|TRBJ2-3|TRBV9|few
TGTGCCAGCAGCGTCTCCTCCGGCGACACAGATACGCAGTATTTT
CASSVSSGDTDTQYF
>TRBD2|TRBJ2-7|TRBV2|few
TGTGCCAGCAGAGAGACTAGCGAACATAGCTACGAGCAGTACTTC
CASRETSEHSYEQYF
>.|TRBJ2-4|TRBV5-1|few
TGCGCCAGCAGCTCAACAGGGCCCCCGGCCAAAAACATTCAGTACTTC
CASSSTGPPAKNIQYF
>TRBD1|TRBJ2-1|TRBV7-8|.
TGTGCCAGCAGCCCCAAGACAGGGGAGCTCGACGAGCAGTTCTTC
CASSPKTGELDEQFF
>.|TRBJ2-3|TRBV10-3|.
TGTGCCATCAGTGAGGCACCGGGTGGCACAGATACGCAGTATTTT
CAISEAPGGTDTQYF
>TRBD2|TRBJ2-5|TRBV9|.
TGTGCCAGCAGCGTTAGCGGGGGGGCCACAGAGACCCAGTACTTC
CASSVSGGATETQYF
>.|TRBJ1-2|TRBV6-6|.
TGTGCCAGCAAAGGGGGGTCTAATGGCTACACCTTC
CASKGGSNGYTF
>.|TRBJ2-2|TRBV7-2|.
TGTGCCAGCAGCGCGAGAGGGACCGGGGAGCTGTTTTTT
CASSARGTGELFF
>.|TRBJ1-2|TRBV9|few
TGTGCCAGCAGCCTAGGAACGGAAGGCTACACCTTC
CASSLGTEGYTF
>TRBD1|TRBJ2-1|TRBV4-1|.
TGCGCCAGCAGCTACCGGGACAGGGTACCGGATGAGCAGTTCTTC
CASSYRDRVPDEQFF
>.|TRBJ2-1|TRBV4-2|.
TGTGCCAGCAGCCAAGCAGGCCCGAGCGGCGATGAGCAGTTCTTC
CASSQAGPSGDEQFF